Listed below are T cell receptor beta chains from one sample, sequenced in a study of Tregs in tolerant kidney transplant recipients. Data came from immunoSEQ multiplex PCR; TCRdb stores just in-frame clones and leaves some out. The sample lists about 110,000 clones; around 90% were seen once. Sequencing was performed on CD4+ T cells from blood, taken before the transplant. These TCRs come from a human donor who received a combined kidney and bone marrow transplant. Both conserved end residues are trimmed from each CDR3. The size of a clone is reported for some rows only, either as once, few or many, or as a class for expanded clones.

TRBV7-8,TRBJ2-7,NA,ASSFEQGAYEQY
TRBV5-5,TRBJ1-5,NA,ASSLWAPNSNQPQH
TRBV27,TRBJ2-3,NA,ASGRTVSTDTQY
TRBV11-2,TRBJ2-1,NA,ASSLVAGLWNEQF
TRBV7-2,TRBJ1-2,NA,ASVAESYYGYT
TRBV7-9,TRBJ2-5,NA,ASSSGQGGGETQY
TRBV10-3,TRBJ1-4,once,AISAERGAGEKLF
TRBV18,TRBJ2-5,once,ASSPGSSLETQY
TRBV5-6,TRBJ1-3,NA,ASSATGTGGNTIY
TRBV5-1,TRBJ2-7,NA,ASSIREGAGEQY
TRBV28,TRBJ1-1,NA,ASSLTGTSAEAF
TRBV10-3,TRBJ2-5,once,AISDGLAAQETQY
TRBV7-9,TRBJ2-7,NA,ASSLGSGTSGRADEQY
TRBV27,TRBJ2-7,NA,ASSPRLAGIYEQY
TRBV28,TRBJ1-2,NA,ATHQGAKLYGYT
TRBV19,TRBJ1-1,NA,ASSIGTVWTEAF
TRBV6-4,TRBJ2-1,NA,ASSDSPATSGEQF
TRBV6-6,TRBJ1-2,NA,ASSPGQGPYGYT
TRBV5-4,TRBJ2-1,NA,ASSLAAGAFSYNEQF
TRBV12-5,TRBJ1-2,NA,ASGLKADYGYT
TRBV5-8,TRBJ1-2,NA,ASRRREGNGYT
TRBV9,TRBJ1-3,NA,ASSVDSSGNTIY
TRBV11-3,TRBJ2-1,NA,ASRQGGDEQF
TRBV10-3,TRBJ2-7,NA,AISESRAGGGPEQY
TRBV18,TRBJ1-4,NA,ASSKVGQPTNEKLF
TRBV18,TRBJ1-6,NA,ASSAGTANSPLH
TRBV10-2,TRBJ2-7,NA,ASSEENEQY
TRBV5-1,TRBJ2-2,NA,ASTAFVAPLNTGELF
TRBV12-5,TRBJ2-3,once,ASGLTGLGVTDTQY
TRBV7-9,TRBJ1-2,NA,ASSPSGGGEGYT
TRBV6-5,TRBJ2-3,once,ASSRQGLITDTQY
TRBV5-4,TRBJ1-1,NA,ASSFRTGGLSTEAF
TRBV18,TRBJ1-2,NA,ASSPREESGYT
TRBV18,TRBJ2-1,NA,ASSRGQGPNEQF
TRBV4-1,TRBJ1-4,NA,ASSQDFGTGGEKLF
TRBV6-5,TRBJ1-1,NA,ASSYSSNTEAF
TRBV5-1,TRBJ2-4,NA,ASSLDPSGGKNIQY
TRBV18,TRBJ2-1,NA,ASSPIGDSLLQF
TRBV5-1,TRBJ2-5,few,ASGFGTSGQETQY
TRBV2,TRBJ1-1,NA,AAGVQQGMNTEAF
TRBV10-3,TRBJ2-2,NA,AVDDTNTGELF
TRBV18,TRBJ2-7,NA,ASSPPGAPGLAVYEQY
TRBV11-3,TRBJ2-5,NA,ASSLGASIQETQY
TRBV19,TRBJ1-2,few,ASRGDGYT
TRBV6-5,TRBJ1-1,NA,ASSLSRDTEAF
TRBV7-2,TRBJ1-1,NA,ASSLYRNTEAF
TRBV10-1,TRBJ1-1,NA,ASRSGLEAF
TRBV19,TRBJ1-2,NA,ASSIGPTRYT
TRBV6-5,TRBJ1-1,NA,ISRGLYTEAF
TRBV5-1,TRBJ2-3,NA,ASSLVPAGGTDTQY
TRBV5-1,TRBJ1-1,few,ASSLDIGRTF
TRBV4-1,TRBJ1-1,NA,ASSQSGTPYGEAF
TRBV13,TRBJ1-2,NA,ASRSVREYGYT
TRBV27,TRBJ2-3,NA,ASSSAGGAPDTQY
TRBV10-3,TRBJ1-1,NA,AISESIGTGGHTEAF
TRBV2,TRBJ2-1,NA,ASSAGTEVYNEQF
TRBV28,TRBJ1-5,NA,ASSVGGQGPGPQH